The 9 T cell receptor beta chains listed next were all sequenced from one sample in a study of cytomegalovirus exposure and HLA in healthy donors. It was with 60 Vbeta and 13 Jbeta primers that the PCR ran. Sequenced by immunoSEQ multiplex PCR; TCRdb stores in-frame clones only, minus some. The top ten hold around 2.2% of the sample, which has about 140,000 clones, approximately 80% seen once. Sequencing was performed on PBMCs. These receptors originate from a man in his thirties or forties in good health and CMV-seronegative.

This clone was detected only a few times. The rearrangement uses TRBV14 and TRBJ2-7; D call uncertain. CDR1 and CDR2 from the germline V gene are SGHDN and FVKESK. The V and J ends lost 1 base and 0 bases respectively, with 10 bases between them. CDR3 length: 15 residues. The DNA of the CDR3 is TGTGCCAGCAGCCAAGGGGCGACGAGCTCCTACGAGCAGTACTTC. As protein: CASSQGATSSYEQYF.

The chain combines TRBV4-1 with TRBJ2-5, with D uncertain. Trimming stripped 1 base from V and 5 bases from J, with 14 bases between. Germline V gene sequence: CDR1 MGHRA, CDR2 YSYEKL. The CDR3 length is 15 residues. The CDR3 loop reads CASSQGMAYIETQYF. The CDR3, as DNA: TGCGCCAGCAGCCAAGGCATGGCTTATATTGAGACCCAGTACTTC.

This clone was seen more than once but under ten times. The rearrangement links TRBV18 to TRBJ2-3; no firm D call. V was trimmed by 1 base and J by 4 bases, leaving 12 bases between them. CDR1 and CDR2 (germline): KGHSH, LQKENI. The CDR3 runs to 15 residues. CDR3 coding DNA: TGTGCCAGCTCACCACTGTGGGTAGGAGCAGATACGCAGTATTTT. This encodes CASSPLWVGADTQYF.

In DNA, the CDR3 is TGCAGTGTAGGCGGAAACAATGAGCAGTTCTTC. It is translated as CSVGGNNEQFF. The chain links TRBV20-1 to TRBJ2-1; D ambiguous. Germline CDR1 reads DFQATT; CDR2 reads SNEGSKA (reference sequence). Deletions cut 7 bases from V and 5 bases from J, with 9 bases between. The CDR3 is 11 amino acids.

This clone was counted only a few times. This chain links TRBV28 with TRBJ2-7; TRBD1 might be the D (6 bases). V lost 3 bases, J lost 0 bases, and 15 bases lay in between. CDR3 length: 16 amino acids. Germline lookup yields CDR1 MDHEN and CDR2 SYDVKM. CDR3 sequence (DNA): TGTGCCAGCAGTTTTAGCTTTCAGGGGCCCTCCTACGAGCAGTACTTC. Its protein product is CASSFSFQGPSYEQYF. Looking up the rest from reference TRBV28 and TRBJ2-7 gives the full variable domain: DVKVTQSSRYLVKRTGEKVFLECVQDMDHENMFWYRQDPGLGLRLIYFSYDVKMKEKGDIPEGYSVSREKKERFSLILESASTNQTSMYLCASSFSFQGPSYEQYFGPGTRLTVT.

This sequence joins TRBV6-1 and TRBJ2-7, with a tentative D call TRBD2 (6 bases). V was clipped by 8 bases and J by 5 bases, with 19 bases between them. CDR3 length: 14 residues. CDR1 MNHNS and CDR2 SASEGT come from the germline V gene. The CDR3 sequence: CASLIRTSLHEQYF. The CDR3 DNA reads TGTGCCAGCCTTATCCGCACTAGCTTACACGAGCAGTACTTC.

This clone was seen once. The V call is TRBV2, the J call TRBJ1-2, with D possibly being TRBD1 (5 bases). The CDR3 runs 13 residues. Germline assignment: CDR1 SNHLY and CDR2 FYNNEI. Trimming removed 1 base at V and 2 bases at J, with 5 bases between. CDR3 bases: TGTGCCAGCAGTGAAGGACAGAACTATGGCTACACCTTC. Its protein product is CASSEGQNYGYTF.

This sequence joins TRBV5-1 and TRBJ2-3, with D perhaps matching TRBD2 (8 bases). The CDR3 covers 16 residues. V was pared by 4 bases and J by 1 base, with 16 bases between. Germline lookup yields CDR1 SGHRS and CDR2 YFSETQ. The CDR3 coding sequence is TGCGCCAGCAGCCTAGGGACAGCGGGGGGCACAGATACGCAGTATTTT. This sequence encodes CASSLGTAGGTDTQYF.

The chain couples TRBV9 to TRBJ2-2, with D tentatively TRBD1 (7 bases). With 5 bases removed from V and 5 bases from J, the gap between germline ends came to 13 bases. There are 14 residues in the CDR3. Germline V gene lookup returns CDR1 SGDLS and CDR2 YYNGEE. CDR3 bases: TGTGCCAGCAGAGACAGGGCGGGAACCGGGGAGCTGTTTTTT. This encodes CASRDRAGTGELFF.